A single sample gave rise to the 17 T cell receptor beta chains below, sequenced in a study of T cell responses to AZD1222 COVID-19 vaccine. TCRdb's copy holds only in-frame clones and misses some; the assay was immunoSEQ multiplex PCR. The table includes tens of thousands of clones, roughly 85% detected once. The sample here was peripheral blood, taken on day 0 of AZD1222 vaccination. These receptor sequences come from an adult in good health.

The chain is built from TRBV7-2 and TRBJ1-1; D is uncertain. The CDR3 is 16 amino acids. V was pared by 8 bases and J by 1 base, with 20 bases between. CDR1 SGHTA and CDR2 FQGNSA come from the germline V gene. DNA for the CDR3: TGTGCCAGCGCCGCGCGGGGTGTGGTGGGGAACACTGAAGCTTTCTTT. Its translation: CASAARGVVGNTEAFF.

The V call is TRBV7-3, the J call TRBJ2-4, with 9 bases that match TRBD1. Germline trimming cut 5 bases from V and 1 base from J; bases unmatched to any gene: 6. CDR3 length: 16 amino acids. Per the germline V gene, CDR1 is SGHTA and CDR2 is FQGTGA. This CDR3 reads CASSPGQGIAKNIQYF. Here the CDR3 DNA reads TGTGCCAGCAGCCCCGGACAGGGGATTGCCAAAAACATTCAGTACTTC.

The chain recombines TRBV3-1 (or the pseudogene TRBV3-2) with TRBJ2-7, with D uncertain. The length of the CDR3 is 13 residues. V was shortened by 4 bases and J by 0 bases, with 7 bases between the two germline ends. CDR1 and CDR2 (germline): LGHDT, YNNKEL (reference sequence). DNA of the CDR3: TGTGCCAGCAGCCTCCTGAGCTCCTACGAGCAGTACTTC. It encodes CASSLLSSYEQYF.

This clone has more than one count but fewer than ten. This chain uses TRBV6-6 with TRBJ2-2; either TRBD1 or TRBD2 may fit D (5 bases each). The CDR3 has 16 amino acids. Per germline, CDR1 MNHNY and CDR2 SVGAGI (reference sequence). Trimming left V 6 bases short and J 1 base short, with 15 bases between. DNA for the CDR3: TGTGCCAGCAGCCGACGTGGGGGATTGAACACCGGGGAGCTGTTTTTT. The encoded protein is CASSRRGGLNTGELFF.

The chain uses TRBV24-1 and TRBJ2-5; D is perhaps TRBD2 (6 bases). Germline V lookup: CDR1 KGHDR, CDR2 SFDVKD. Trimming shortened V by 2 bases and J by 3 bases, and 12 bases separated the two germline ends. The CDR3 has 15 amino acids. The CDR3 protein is CATSDSRTGEETQYF. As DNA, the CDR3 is TGTGCCACCAGTGATTCCCGGACGGGAGAAGAGACCCAGTACTTC.

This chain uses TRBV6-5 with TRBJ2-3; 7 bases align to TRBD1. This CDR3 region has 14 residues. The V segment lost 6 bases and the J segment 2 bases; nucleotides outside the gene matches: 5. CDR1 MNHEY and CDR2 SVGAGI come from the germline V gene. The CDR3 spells CASRRQGDTDTQYF. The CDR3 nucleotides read TGTGCCAGCAGGCGACAGGGAGACACAGATACGCAGTATTTT.

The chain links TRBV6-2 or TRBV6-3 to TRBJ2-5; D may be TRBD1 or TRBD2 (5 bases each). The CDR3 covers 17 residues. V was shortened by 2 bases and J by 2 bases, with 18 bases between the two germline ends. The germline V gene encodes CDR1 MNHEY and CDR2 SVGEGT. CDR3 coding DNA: TGTGCCAGCAGTTACAATAGAAGGGTCGGGGCTCAAGAGACCCAGTACTTC. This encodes CASSYNRRVGAQETQYF.

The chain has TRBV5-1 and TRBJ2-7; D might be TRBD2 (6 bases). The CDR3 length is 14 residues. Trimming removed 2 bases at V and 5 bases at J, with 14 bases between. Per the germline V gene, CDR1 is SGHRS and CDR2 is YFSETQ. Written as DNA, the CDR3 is TGCGCCAGCAGCTTTTATGGAGGGGTCAACGAGCAGTACTTC. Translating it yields CASSFYGGVNEQYF.

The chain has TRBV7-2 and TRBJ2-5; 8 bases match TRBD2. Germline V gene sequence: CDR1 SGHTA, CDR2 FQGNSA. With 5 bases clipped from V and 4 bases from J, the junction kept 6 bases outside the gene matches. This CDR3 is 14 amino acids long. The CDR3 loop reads CASSPGGAPETQYF. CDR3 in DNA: TGTGCCAGCAGCCCCGGGGGGGCCCCAGAGACCCAGTACTTC.

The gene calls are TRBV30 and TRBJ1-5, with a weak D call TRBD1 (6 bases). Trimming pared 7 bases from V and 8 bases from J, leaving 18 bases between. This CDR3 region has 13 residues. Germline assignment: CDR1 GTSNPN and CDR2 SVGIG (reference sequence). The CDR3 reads CAYNKQGGEPQHF. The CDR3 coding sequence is TGTGCCTACAATAAACAGGGAGGTGAGCCCCAGCATTTT.

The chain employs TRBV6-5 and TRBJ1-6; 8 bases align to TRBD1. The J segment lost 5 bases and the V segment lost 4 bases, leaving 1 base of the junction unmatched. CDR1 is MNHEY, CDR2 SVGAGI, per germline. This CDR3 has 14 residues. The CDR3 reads CASSFRGHNSPLHF. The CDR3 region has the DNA TGTGCCAGCAGTTTCAGGGGGCATAATTCACCCCTCCACTTT.

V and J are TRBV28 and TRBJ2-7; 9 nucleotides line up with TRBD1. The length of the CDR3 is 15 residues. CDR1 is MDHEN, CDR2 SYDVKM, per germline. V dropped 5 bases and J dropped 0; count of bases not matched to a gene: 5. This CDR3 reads CASSPGQGLSYEQYF. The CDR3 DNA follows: TGTGCCAGCAGTCCCGGACAGGGGCTCTCCTACGAGCAGTACTTC. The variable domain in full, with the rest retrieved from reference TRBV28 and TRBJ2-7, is DVKVTQSSRYLVKRTGEKVFLECVQDMDHENMFWYRQDPGLGLRLIYFSYDVKMKEKGDIPEGYSVSREKKERFSLILESASTNQTSMYLCASSPGQGLSYEQYFGPGTRLTVT.

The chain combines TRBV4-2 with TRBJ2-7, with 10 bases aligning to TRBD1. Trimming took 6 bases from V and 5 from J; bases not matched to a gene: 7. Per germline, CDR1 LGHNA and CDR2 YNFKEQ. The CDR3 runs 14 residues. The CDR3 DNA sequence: TGTGCCAGCAGTACGAGGGACAGGGGCAACGAGCAGTACTTC. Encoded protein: CASSTRDRGNEQYF.

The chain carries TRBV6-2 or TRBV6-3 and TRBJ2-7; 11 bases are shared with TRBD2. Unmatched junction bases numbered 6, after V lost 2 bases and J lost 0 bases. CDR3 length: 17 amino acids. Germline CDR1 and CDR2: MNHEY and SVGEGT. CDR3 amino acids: CASSYLLAGGNSYEQYF. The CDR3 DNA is TGTGCCAGCAGTTACCTCCTAGCGGGGGGCAACTCCTACGAGCAGTACTTC.

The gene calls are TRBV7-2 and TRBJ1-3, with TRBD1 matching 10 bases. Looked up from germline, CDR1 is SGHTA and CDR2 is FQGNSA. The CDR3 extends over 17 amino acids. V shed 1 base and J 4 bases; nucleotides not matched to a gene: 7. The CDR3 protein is CASSLGWDRGSGNTIYF. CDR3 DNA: TGTGCCAGCAGCTTAGGATGGGACAGGGGCTCCGGAAACACCATATATTTT. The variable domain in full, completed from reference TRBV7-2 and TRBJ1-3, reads GAGVSQSPSNKVTEKGKDVELRCDPISGHTALYWYRQSLGQGLEFLIYFQGNSAPDKSGLPSDRFSAERTGGSVSTLTIQRTQQEDSAVYLCASSLGWDRGSGNTIYFGEGSWLTVV.

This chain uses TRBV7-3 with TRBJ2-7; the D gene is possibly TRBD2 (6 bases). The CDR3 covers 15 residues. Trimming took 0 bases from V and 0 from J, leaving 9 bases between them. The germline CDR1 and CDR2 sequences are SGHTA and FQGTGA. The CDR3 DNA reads TGTGCCAGCAGCTTAACTGGGGGGAGCTCCTACGAGCAGTACTTC. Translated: CASSLTGGSSYEQYF.

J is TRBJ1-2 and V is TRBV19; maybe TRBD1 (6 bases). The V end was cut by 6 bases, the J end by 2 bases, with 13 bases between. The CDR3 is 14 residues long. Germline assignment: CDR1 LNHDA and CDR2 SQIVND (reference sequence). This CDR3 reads CASRGGLGNYGYTF. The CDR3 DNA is TGTGCCAGTAGAGGGGGACTCGGAAACTATGGCTACACCTTC.